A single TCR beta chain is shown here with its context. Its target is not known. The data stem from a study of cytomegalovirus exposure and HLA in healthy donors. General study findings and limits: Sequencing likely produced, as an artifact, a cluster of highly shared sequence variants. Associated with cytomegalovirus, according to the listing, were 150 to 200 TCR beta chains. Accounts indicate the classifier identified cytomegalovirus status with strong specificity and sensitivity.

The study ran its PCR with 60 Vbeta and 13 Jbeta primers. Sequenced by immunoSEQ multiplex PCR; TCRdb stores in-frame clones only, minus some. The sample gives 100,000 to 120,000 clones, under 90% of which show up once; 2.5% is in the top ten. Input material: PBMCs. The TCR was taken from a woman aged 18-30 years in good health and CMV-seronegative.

The DNA for the CDR3 is TGTGCCAGCAGCTTACCTAGCGGGTGGACCGGGGAGCTGTTTTTT. Translating it yields CASSLPSGWTGELFF. The rearrangement links TRBV11-3 to TRBJ2-2; 8 nucleotides align to TRBD2. The CDR3 covers 15 residues. Per the germline V gene, CDR1 is SGHNT and CDR2 is YENEEA. Trimming took 2 bases from V and 5 from J; bases not matched to a gene: 4. The entire variable domain, with the rest obtained from reference TRBV11-3 and TRBJ2-2, is as follows: EAGVVQSPRYKIIEKKQPVAFWCNPISGHNTLYWYLQNLGQGPELLIRYENEEAVDDSQLPKDRFSAERLKGVDSTLKIQPAELGDSAVYLCASSLPSGWTGELFFGEGSRLTVL.